This TCR beta chain derives from a study of shared clonotypes between healthy human individuals. Method: immunoSEQ multiplex PCR; TCRdb's copy keeps in-frame clones and lacks some. The sample holds roughly 2,000,000 clones, about 93% seen once. As defined, naive CD8 cells were CD45RO-negative and positively selected for CCR7, with terminally differentiated effector memory CD45RA+ cells excluded. Germline V gene data show CDR1 as LGHNA and CDR2 as YNFKEQ. The V end was cut by 1 base, the J end by 3 bases, with 16 bases between. The CDR3 is 17 amino acids. This TCR was sampled from a young man in good health. Some clones in this sample may be carry-over from other donors' samples. The sequencing input was naive CD8+ T cells from PBMCs. The V and J genes are TRBV4-2 and TRBJ1-3; TRBD1 is a possible D gene (5 bases). The chain's CDR3 is CASSQVIDQGIGNTIYF. The CDR3 DNA sequence: TGTGCCAGCAGCCAAGTTATCGACCAGGGTATTGGAAACACCATATATTTT.